A selection of T cell receptor beta chains follows, all from one sample in a study of siplizumab effects on memory and regulatory T cells. Produced via immunoSEQ multiplex PCR; TCRdb's table is partial and in-frame only. The sample carries about 57,000 clones, 75% to 90% recorded once. Sequenced: memory CD4+ T cells sorted from blood. The receptors shown here come from a human donor in good health. Both conserved end residues are part of each CDR3. A D gene is named only where the DNA matches it firmly. Clone size is given for some rows only: seen once, a few or many times, or a class if the clone is expanded.

j_gene | v_gene | d_gene | abundance | CDR3aa | CDR3nt
TRBJ2-1 | TRBV2 | . | . | CASSEVLRVEQFF | TGTGCCAGCAGTGAAGTACTTCGGGTTGAGCAGTTCTTC
TRBJ2-7 | TRBV18 | TRBD2 | . | CASSPSGSKYEQYF | TGTGCCAGCTCACCCAGCGGGAGTAAGTACGAGCAGTACTTC
TRBJ2-1 | TRBV11-2 | . | . | CASSSGDRQYNEQFF | TGTGCCAGCAGCTCAGGGGATAGGCAGTACAATGAGCAGTTCTTC
TRBJ2-7 | TRBV7-2 | . | . | CASSLGRTGHEQYF | TGTGCCAGCAGCTTAGGACGGACGGGGCACGAGCAGTACTTC
TRBJ1-2 | TRBV5-1 | . | . | CASSLGVLSGGYTF | TGCGCCAGCAGCTTGGGAGTCCTATCAGGTGGCTACACCTTC
TRBJ1-1 | TRBV5-1 | . | once | CASSSPYQLVGLNTEAFF | TGCGCCAGCAGCTCCCCGTACCAACTGGTAGGCCTGAACACTGAAGCTTTCTTT
TRBJ1-2 | TRBV7-9 | . | . | CASTDVRDYGYTF | TGTGCCAGCACCGACGTCAGGGACTATGGCTACACCTTC
TRBJ2-7 | TRBV6-1 | . | . | CASSDRSSYEQYF | TGTGCCAGCAGTGACAGGAGCTCCTACGAGCAGTACTTC
TRBJ2-6 | TRBV7-3 | . | . | CASSTGFSGANVLTF | TGTGCCAGCAGCACAGGATTCTCTGGGGCCAACGTCCTGACTTTC
TRBJ2-6 | TRBV2 | . | . | CASSEAGDSGANVLTF | TGTGCCAGCAGTGAAGCGGGGGACTCTGGGGCCAACGTCCTGACTTTC
TRBJ2-7 | TRBV5-1 | . | once | CASSPSLAPSNEQYF | TGCGCCAGCAGCCCCTCCTTGGCTCCATCAAACGAGCAGTACTTC
TRBJ1-1 | TRBV18 | TRBD1 | once | CASSPGGFRTEAFF | TGTGCCAGCTCCCCAGGGGGTTTCCGCACTGAAGCTTTCTTT
TRBJ2-7 | TRBV11-3 | . | few | CASSLGAGTYEQYF | TGTGCCAGCAGCTTAGGTGCGGGGACCTACGAGCAGTACTTC
TRBJ1-1 | TRBV5-1 | TRBD1 | . | CASSLGQGAMNTEAFF | TGCGCCAGCAGCTTGGGACAGGGGGCGATGAACACTGAAGCTTTCTTT
TRBJ1-3 | TRBV11-2 | . | . | CASSRRVGTGNTIYF | TGTGCCAGCAGCCGCCGGGTGGGGACCGGAAACACCATATATTTT
TRBJ1-5 | TRBV10-3 | TRBD1 | . | CAISGDRVNQPQHF | TGTGCCATCAGTGGGGACAGGGTCAATCAGCCCCAGCATTTT
TRBJ2-7 | TRBV15 | . | . | CATSARDGPYEQYF | TGTGCCACCAGCGCCCGGGACGGACCCTACGAGCAGTACTTC
TRBJ1-1 | TRBV6-6 | . | once | CASSSHQNTEAFF | TGTGCCAGCAGTTCCCACCAGAACACTGAAGCTTTCTTT
TRBJ2-2 | TRBV19 | TRBD1 | . | CASSIGTGWDTGELFF | TGTGCCAGTAGTATAGGGACAGGTTGGGACACCGGGGAGCTGTTTTTT
TRBJ1-5 | TRBV5-8 | . | . | CASNSVTGKSNQPQHF | TGTGCCAGCAACTCGGTCACGGGCAAGAGCAATCAGCCCCAGCATTTT
TRBJ2-2 | TRBV6-5 | TRBD2 | . | CASSYLGTRAGELFF | TGTGCCAGCAGTTACCTTGGGACTAGGGCCGGGGAGCTGTTTTTT
TRBJ2-3 | TRBV19 | . | . | CASSISGDTQYF | TGTGCCAGTAGTATTTCTGGCGATACGCAGTATTTT
TRBJ2-7 | TRBV2 | TRBD1 | . | CASSEGGQPAVHEQYF | TGTGCCAGCAGTGAAGGGGGACAGCCCGCAGTGCACGAGCAGTACTTC
TRBJ2-2 | TRBV7-8 | . | . | CASSVSYMNTGELFF | TGTGCCAGCAGCGTCAGTTACATGAACACCGGGGAGCTGTTTTTT
TRBJ2-7 | TRBV4-1 | TRBD1 | . | CASSPTRAGGPEQYF | TGCGCCAGCAGCCCCACCCGGGCAGGGGGCCCCGAGCAGTACTTC
TRBJ2-1 | TRBV15 | TRBD2 | few | CATSRDGGRGSSYNEQFF | TGTGCCACCAGCAGAGACGGCGGGAGGGGGAGCTCCTACAATGAGCAGTTCTTC
TRBJ2-3 | TRBV9 | TRBD2 | . | CASDLAGGTDTQYF | TGTGCCAGCGACCTAGCGGGAGGGACAGATACGCAGTATTTT
TRBJ2-5 | TRBV5-6 | . | few | CASSSPRGLGQETQYF | TGTGCCAGCAGCTCGCCCCGGGGGTTGGGACAGGAGACCCAGTACTTC
TRBJ2-7 | TRBV27 | . | . | CASSPATETYEQYF | TGTGCCAGCAGTCCTGCGACAGAAACCTACGAGCAGTACTTC
TRBJ1-1 | TRBV10-3 | . | . | CAISRDNMNTEAFF | TGTGCCATCAGCCGGGACAACATGAACACTGAAGCTTTCTTT
TRBJ1-2 | TRBV18 | . | . | CASSQDRHYGYTF | TGTGCCAGCTCCCAGGACAGACACTATGGCTACACCTTC
TRBJ2-7 | TRBV5-6 | . | . | CASSSRQYEQYF | TGTGCCAGCAGCTCCCGCCAATACGAGCAGTACTTC
TRBJ2-5 | TRBV5-1 | TRBD1 | . | CASSVGQGGETQYF | TGCGCCAGCAGCGTCGGACAGGGGGGAGAGACCCAGTACTTC
TRBJ2-5 | TRBV6-5 | TRBD1 | . | CASSNRGILGETQYF | TGTGCCAGCAGTAACAGGGGTATTTTGGGTGAGACCCAGTACTTC
TRBJ1-3 | TRBV18 | . | . | CASSPPGREGNTIYF | TGTGCCAGCTCACCACCCGGCAGGGAAGGAAACACCATATATTTT
TRBJ1-1 | TRBV6-6 | . | . | CASSYWEDTEAFF | TGTGCCAGCAGTTATTGGGAGGACACTGAAGCTTTCTTT
TRBJ2-3 | TRBV10-3 | . | . | CAISGGSGTDTQYF | TGTGCCATCAGTGGGGGGAGTGGCACAGATACGCAGTATTTT
TRBJ2-1 | TRBV15 | . | few | CATSSRGRYNEQFF | TGTGCCACCAGCAGCCGGGGGCGGTACAATGAGCAGTTCTTC
TRBJ1-1 | TRBV6-5 | . | . | CASTIRTGGITEAFF | TGTGCCAGCACCATTCGCACCGGGGGAATTACTGAAGCTTTCTTT
TRBJ1-5 | TRBV15 | . | few | CATSSGSTTTHF | TGTGCCACCAGCAGTGGGTCGACGACAACACATTTT
TRBJ2-1 | TRBV18 | TRBD2 | . | CASSPGGAGNSYNEQFF | TGTGCCAGCTCCCCGGGAGGAGCGGGAAATTCCTACAATGAGCAGTTCTTC